These 24 T cell receptor beta chains share one sample of origin, sequenced in a study of human T cells and chemical hapten exposure. Whole blood, unfractionated, served as the material for total RNA extraction. TCRdb re-derived calls from the 5' RACE reads in MiXCR, one entry per CDR3 protein. Of 150,000 or so distinct CDR3 sequences listed, 3.5% to 5% are singletons. The receptors shown here come from a female donor in good health.

This rearrangement joins TRBV12-3 or TRBV12-4 to TRBJ2-2; D not certain. CDR3 length: 13 residues. Deletions cut 6 bases from V and 4 bases from J, with 9 bases between. CDR3 in DNA: TGTGCCAGCAGCCTCGTTATCACCGGGGAGCTGTTTTTT. Translating gives CASSLVITGELFF.

This clonotype occurred many times. The J gene is TRBJ1-4, the V gene TRBV20-1; TRBD1 is a possible D gene (6 bases). The V end lost 6 bases, the J end lost 8 bases, and 16 bases lay between the germline ends. Germline CDR1 and CDR2: DFQATT and SNEGSKA (reference sequence). The CDR3 consists of 13 residues. CDR3 loop: CSADGTSGEKLFF. The DNA of the CDR3 is TGCAGTGCGGACGGGACATCTGGGGAAAAACTGTTTTTT.

The V and J genes are TRBV4-2 and TRBJ1-2; D call uncertain. The germline CDR1 and CDR2 sequences are LGHNA and YNFKEQ. The CDR3 consists of 14 residues. V was clipped by 2 bases and J by 2 bases, with 9 bases between them. CDR3 DNA sequence: TGTGCCAGCAGCCAAAGGACTGAGAACTATGGCTACACCTTC. It translates to CASSQRTENYGYTF.

This rearrangement joins TRBV7-2 to TRBJ2-2; TRBD2 agrees at 10 bases. The CDR3 has 13 amino acids. V was pared by 5 bases and J by 15 bases, with 9 bases of the junction left unmatched. Germline CDR1 reads SGHTA; CDR2 reads FQGNSA. Here the CDR3 DNA reads TGTGCCAGCAGCGCAGCACAGAGCGGGGGGGTGTTTTTT. Translation gives CASSAAQSGGVFF. The full variable domain, with the rest looked up from reference TRBV7-2 and TRBJ2-2, is GAGVSQSPSNKVTEKGKDVELRCDPISGHTALYWYRQSLGQGLEFLIYFQGNSAPDKSGLPSDRFSAERTGGSVSTLTIQRTQQEDSAVYLCASSAAQSGGVFFGEGSRLTVL.

This clonotype was seen at least ten times. The chain is built from TRBV10-3 and TRBJ1-5; D remains ambiguous. The V end was cut by 5 bases, the J end by 4 bases, with 15 bases between. CDR3 length: 15 amino acids. Germline CDR1 is ENHRY and CDR2 is SYGVKD. Here the CDR3 DNA reads TGTGCCATCAGTATTACTCTGGACGGTAATCAGCCCCAGCATTTT. Its translation is CAISITLDGNQPQHF.

This clonotype occurred a few times. The rearrangement links TRBV30 to TRBJ1-2; no definite D call. The germline gives CDR1 GTSNPN, CDR2 SVGIG (reference sequence). V was trimmed by 3 bases and J by 4 bases, leaving 18 bases between them. CDR3 length: 15 residues. Here the CDR3 reads CAWRLGRRLGYGYTF. The CDR3, as DNA: TGTGCCTGGAGATTGGGCAGGAGGTTGGGCTATGGCTACACCTTC.

The sample holds a few counts of this clonotype. The rearrangement uses TRBV7-8 and TRBJ1-1; no clear D. The CDR3 consists of 16 residues. The V gene's germline CDR1 is SGHVS and CDR2 FQNEAQ. V was trimmed by 3 bases and J by 0 bases, leaving 14 bases between them. The CDR3 is CASSFGSGRVNTEAFF. The CDR3 nucleotides read TGTGCCAGCAGCTTCGGTTCAGGCCGCGTGAACACTGAAGCTTTCTTT.

Many counts were recorded for this clonotype. This chain joins TRBV27 and TRBJ2-7; 13 bases fit TRBD2. Germline V gene data show CDR1 as MNHEY and CDR2 as SMNVEV (reference sequence). V trimming: 4 bases; J trimming: 5 bases; junction bases outside the gene matches: 8. The CDR3 has 16 amino acids. CDR3 amino acids: CASSSLAGGPRDEQYF. Written as DNA, the CDR3 is TGTGCCAGCAGTTCACTAGCGGGGGGGCCACGGGACGAGCAGTACTTC.

As regards this clonotype: The junction departs from the called germline gene at one end, perhaps through a read error. J is TRBJ2-7 and V is TRBV6-6; D is possibly TRBD1 or TRBD2 (5 bases each). Germline CDR1 is MNHNY and CDR2 is SVGAGI (reference sequence). This CDR3 is built from 16 residues. CDR3 amino acids: CASTPTGTRSSDEQYF. The CDR3 region has the DNA TGTGCCAGCACCCCTACCGGGACCCGGAGCTCCGACGAGCAGTACTTC.

This sequence joins TRBV20-1 and TRBJ2-5, with 8 bases matching TRBD2. Trimming removed 5 bases from V and 8 bases from J; junction bases left unmatched: 13. CDR1 and CDR2 from the germline V gene are DFQATT and SNEGSKA (reference sequence). The CDR3 covers 14 residues. CDR3 DNA: TGCAGTGCTTTAGGGCGGGGGGCCCTCGGAACCCAGTACTTC. This gives the protein CSALGRGALGTQYF.

The CDR3 DNA sequence: TGTGCCAGCAGTGGCCCCCAGGGTCGTGGCGCGTACGAGCAGTACTTC. As protein: CASSGPQGRGAYEQYF. The chain joins TRBV6-1 to TRBJ2-7, with D maybe TRBD1 (5 bases). V lost 4 bases and J 4 bases, leaving 20 bases between the germline ends. The CDR3 consists of 16 residues. Germline CDR1 MNHNS, CDR2 SASEGT.

This clonotype was counted between two and nine times. V is TRBV9 and J is TRBJ1-3; TRBD1 aligns across 9 bases. Germline V gene sequence: CDR1 SGDLS, CDR2 YYNGEE. The CDR3 totals 15 residues. V dropped 3 bases and J dropped 3; count of bases not matched to a gene: 4. The CDR3 is CASSAQGAVGNTIYF. The CDR3 region has the DNA TGTGCCAGCAGCGCACAGGGGGCGGTTGGAAACACCATATATTTT.

This clonotype came up many times. The V gene is TRBV20-1, the J gene TRBJ1-6; D ambiguous. Germline assignment: CDR1 DFQATT and CDR2 SNEGSKA (reference sequence). The CDR3 length is 16 residues. V was cut by 0 bases and J by 0 bases, with 9 bases left in between. The CDR3 is CSARDVKSSYNSPLHF. CDR3 sequence (DNA): TGCAGTGCTAGAGATGTTAAGAGCTCCTATAATTCACCCCTCCACTTT.

This clonotype was counted ten times or more. The chain carries TRBV7-9 and TRBJ1-1; 7 nucleotides agree with TRBD1. Per the germline V gene, CDR1 is SEHNR and CDR2 is FQNEAQ (reference sequence). CDR3 length: 16 amino acids. The ends lost 5 bases at V and 0 bases at J; junction bases unmatched: 9. This chain's CDR3 is CASSPGGMDMNTEAFF. The CDR3 DNA reads as TGTGCCAGCAGCCCAGGGGGAATGGACATGAACACTGAAGCTTTCTTT.

This clonotype was counted at least ten times. V gene TRBV28 combines with J gene TRBJ2-3; D assignment may be TRBD1 or TRBD2 (6 bases each). Deletions cut 5 bases from V and 6 bases from J, with 21 bases between. The germline gives CDR1 MDHEN, CDR2 SYDVKM. The CDR3 extends over 16 amino acids. The CDR3 reads CASSLYGGGQVDTQYF. DNA of the CDR3: TGTGCCAGCAGTCTTTACGGGGGCGGGCAGGTGGATACGCAGTATTTT.

In its sample, this clonotype was seen many times. V is TRBV7-9 and J is TRBJ1-1; D gene unclear. V shed 6 bases and J shed 1 base, with 15 bases lying between them. Germline V CDR1 and CDR2: SEHNR, FQNEAQ (reference sequence). This CDR3 has 15 residues. As DNA, the CDR3 is TGTGCCAGCAGACGGACGGCACTGGGGAACACTGAAGCTTTCTTT. Translated, it gives CASRRTALGNTEAFF.

This chain joins TRBV7-6 and TRBJ2-3; D perhaps matches TRBD2 (6 bases). Germline lookup yields CDR1 SGHVS and CDR2 FNYEAQ. The germline V and J ends were trimmed by 1 base and 4 bases, with 18 bases remaining between them. The CDR3 runs 17 residues. As DNA, the CDR3 is TGTGCCAGCAGCTTAGGTGAGGGACTTCTGCGAGCAGATACGCAGTATTTT. This codes for CASSLGEGLLRADTQYF.

This clonotype came up many times. The chain links TRBV12-3 or TRBV12-4 to TRBJ1-3; D is uncertain. The germline V and J ends were trimmed by 2 bases and 3 bases, with 11 bases remaining between them. This CDR3 comprises 15 residues. For the CDR3, the DNA is TGTGCCAGCAGTTTATTGGAGAGTTATGGAAACACCATATATTTT. Protein sequence: CASSLLESYGNTIYF.

This clonotype has ten or more counts. This chain links TRBV30 with TRBJ2-5, with D possibly being TRBD2 (6 bases). This CDR3 spans 13 amino acids. The V end lost 7 bases, the J end lost 5 bases, and 17 bases lay between the germline ends. In germline, CDR1 is GTSNPN, CDR2 SVGIG (reference sequence). CDR3 sequence: CAFKKGRGETQYF. DNA of the CDR3: TGTGCCTTTAAGAAGGGCCGGGGGGAGACCCAGTACTTC.

This clonotype was counted ten times or more. The chain combines TRBV7-9 with TRBJ2-7, with TRBD1 matching over 8 bases. Trimming removed 5 bases from V and 0 bases from J; junction bases left unmatched: 9. In germline, CDR1 is SEHNR, CDR2 FQNEAQ (reference sequence). The CDR3 length is 16 residues. The CDR3 spells CASSQGQALYSYEQYF. CDR3 sequence (DNA): TGTGCCAGCAGCCAGGGACAGGCCCTCTACTCCTACGAGCAGTACTTC.

This clonotype has at least ten counts. This chain uses TRBV28 with TRBJ2-6; D is undetermined. Trimming left V 7 bases short and J 2 bases short, with 15 bases between. The V gene's germline CDR1 is MDHEN and CDR2 SYDVKM. CDR3 length equals 16 residues. CDR3 sequence (DNA): TGTGCCAGCACTCCTGGGCCGTCCACTGGGGCCAACGTCCTGACTTTC. Its protein product is CASTPGPSTGANVLTF.

This clonotype was observed many times. The CDR3 DNA reads as TGCAGCGTTAAAGCTAACTATGGCTACACCTTC. Residues: CSVKANYGYTF. J is TRBJ1-2 and V is TRBV29-1; D not resolved. This CDR3 has 11 amino acids. Trimming removed 5 bases at V and 0 bases at J, with 4 bases between. The germline gives CDR1 SQVTM, CDR2 ANQGSEA.

The table lists this clonotype with many counts. The chain couples TRBV10-3 to TRBJ1-1; the match to TRBD1 covers 11 bases. Germline CDR1 is ENHRY and CDR2 is SYGVKD. The CDR3 is made up of 15 amino acids. V dropped 3 bases and J dropped 3; count of bases not matched to a gene: 3. The CDR3 nucleotides read TGTGCCATCAGTGACGGGACAGGGGGAGACACTGAAGCTTTCTTT. Its translation is CAISDGTGGDTEAFF.

Notes on this clonotype: A much more abundant neighbour one base away suggests this may be a read error. The rearrangement uses TRBV20-1 and TRBJ2-7; D is perhaps TRBD1 (6 bases). Germline V gene sequence: CDR1 DFQATT, CDR2 SNEGSKA (reference sequence). The CDR3 has 12 amino acids. CDR3 in DNA: TGCGGTGCTAGAGATCAGGGGTACGAGCAGTACTTC. Its protein product is CGARDQGYEQYF.